This T cell receptor beta chain stems from a study of blood T cell repertoires in COVID-19. Study as a whole: Sites in the United States, Italy and Spain provided acute and convalescent COVID-19 samples.

In the study's own analysis: Estimation of nucleated cell counts relied on the amplification of reference gene primers. Data came from immunoSEQ multiplex PCR; TCRdb stores just in-frame clones and leaves some out. V and J calls and clone size are copied from that table; D and trimming were computed from the DNA. This table holds tens of thousands of clones, approximately 81% found once. This clone was observed a single time. Germline CDR1 is SGHNT and CDR2 is YYREEE (reference sequence). There are 15 residues in the CDR3. Trimming shortened V by 3 bases and J by 3 bases, and 13 bases separated the two germline ends.

The gene calls are TRBV5-4 and TRBJ2-1, with TRBD1 as a possible D gene (6 bases). The receptor was derived from a woman in her sixties with acute or convalescent COVID-19. The sample consisted of peripheral blood. The CDR3 nucleotides read TGTGCCAGCAGCTCGGGCGTCAGGGGCTACAATGAGCAGTTCTTC. Its translation is CASSSGVRGYNEQFF.